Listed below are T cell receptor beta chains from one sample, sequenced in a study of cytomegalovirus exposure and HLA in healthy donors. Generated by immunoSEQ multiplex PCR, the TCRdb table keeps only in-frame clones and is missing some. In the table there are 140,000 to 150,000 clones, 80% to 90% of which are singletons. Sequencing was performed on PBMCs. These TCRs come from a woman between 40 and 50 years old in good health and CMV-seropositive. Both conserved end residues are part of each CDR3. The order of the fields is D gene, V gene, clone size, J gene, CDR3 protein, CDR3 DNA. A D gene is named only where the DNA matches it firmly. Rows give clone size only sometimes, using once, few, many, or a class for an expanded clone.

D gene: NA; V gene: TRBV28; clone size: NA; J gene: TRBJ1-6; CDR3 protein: CASGPLLTVNSPLHF; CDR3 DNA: TGTGCCAGCGGCCCTTTATTGACAGTTAATTCACCCCTCCACTTT
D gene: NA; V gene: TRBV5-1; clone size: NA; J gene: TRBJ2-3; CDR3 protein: CASSLSGGQDTQYF; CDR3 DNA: TGCGCCAGCAGCTTGTCGGGGGGCCAAGATACGCAGTATTTT
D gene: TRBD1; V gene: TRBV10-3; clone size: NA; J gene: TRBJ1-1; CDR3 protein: CAIRIQGGATEAFF; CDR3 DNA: TGTGCCATCAGGATACAGGGGGGAGCGACTGAAGCTTTCTTT
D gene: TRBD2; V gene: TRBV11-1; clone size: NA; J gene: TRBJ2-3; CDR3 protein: CASSKGLAGATDTQYF; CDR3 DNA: TGTGCCAGCAGCAAGGGACTAGCGGGGGCCACAGATACGCAGTATTTT
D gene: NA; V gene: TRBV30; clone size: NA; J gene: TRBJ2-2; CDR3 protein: CAWQGPGELFF; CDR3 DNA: TGTGCCTGGCAGGGGCCCGGGGAGCTGTTTTTT
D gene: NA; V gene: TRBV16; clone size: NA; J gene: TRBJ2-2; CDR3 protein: CASSQRSGELFF; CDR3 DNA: TGTGCCAGCAGCCAACGGTCCGGGGAGCTGTTTTTT
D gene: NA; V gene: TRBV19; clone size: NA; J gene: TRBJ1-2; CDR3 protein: CASSLVGRGYGYTF; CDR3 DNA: TGTGCCAGTAGCCTGGTCGGCAGGGGCTATGGCTACACCTTC
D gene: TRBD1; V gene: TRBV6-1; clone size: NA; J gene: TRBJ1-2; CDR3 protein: CASRGTQGTNGYTF; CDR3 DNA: TGTGCCAGCAGAGGGACACAGGGGACAAATGGCTACACCTTC
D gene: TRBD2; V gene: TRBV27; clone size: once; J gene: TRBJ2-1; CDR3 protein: CASSRTSGSVAEQFF; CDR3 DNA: TGTGCCAGCAGCCGGACTAGCGGGAGTGTCGCTGAGCAGTTCTTC
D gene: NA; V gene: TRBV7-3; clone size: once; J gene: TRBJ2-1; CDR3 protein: CASSLTGRVDEQFF; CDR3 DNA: TGTGCCAGCAGCTTAACGGGTCGGGTCGATGAGCAGTTCTTC
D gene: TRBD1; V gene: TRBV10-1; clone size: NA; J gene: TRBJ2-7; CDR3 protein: CASSEGTGDEQYF; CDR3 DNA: TGCGCCAGCAGTGAAGGGACAGGGGACGAGCAGTACTTC
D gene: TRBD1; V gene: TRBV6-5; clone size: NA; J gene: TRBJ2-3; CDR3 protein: CASSRGTGTDTQYF; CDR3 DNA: TGTGCCAGCAGTCGAGGGACAGGCACAGATACGCAGTATTTT
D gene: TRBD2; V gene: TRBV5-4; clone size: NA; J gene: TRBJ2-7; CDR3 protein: CASSWGGVDEQYF; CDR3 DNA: TGTGCCAGCAGCTGGGGAGGGGTCGACGAGCAGTACTTC
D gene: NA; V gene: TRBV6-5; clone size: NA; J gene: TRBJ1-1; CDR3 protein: CASSSTWAGRSEAFF; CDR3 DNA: TGTGCCAGCAGTTCGACGTGGGCAGGTCGCTCTGAAGCTTTCTTT
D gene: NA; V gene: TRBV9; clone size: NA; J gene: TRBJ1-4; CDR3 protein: CASSVEGSYNEKLFF; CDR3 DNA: TGTGCCAGCAGCGTAGAAGGGAGCTATAATGAAAAACTGTTTTTT
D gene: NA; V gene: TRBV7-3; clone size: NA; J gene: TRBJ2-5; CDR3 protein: CASSSDGPRETQYF; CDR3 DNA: TGTGCCAGCAGCTCAGATGGGCCACGGGAGACCCAGTACTTC
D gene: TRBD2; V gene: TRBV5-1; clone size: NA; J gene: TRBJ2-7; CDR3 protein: CVSSSLAGGTYEQYF; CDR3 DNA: TGCGTCAGCAGCTCTTTAGCGGGAGGGACCTACGAGCAGTACTTC
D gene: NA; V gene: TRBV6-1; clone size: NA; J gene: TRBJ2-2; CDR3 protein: CASSEARISNTGELFF; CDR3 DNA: TGTGCCAGCAGTGAAGCCAGGATTTCCAACACCGGGGAGCTGTTTTTT
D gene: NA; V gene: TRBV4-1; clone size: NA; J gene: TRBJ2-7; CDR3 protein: CASSTAWGASSYEQYF; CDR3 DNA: TGCGCCAGCAGTACTGCCTGGGGAGCTAGCTCCTACGAGCAGTACTTC
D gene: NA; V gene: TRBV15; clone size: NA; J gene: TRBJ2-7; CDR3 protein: CATSTSRGIHEQYF; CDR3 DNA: TGTGCCACCAGCACTAGTCGGGGAATCCACGAGCAGTACTTC
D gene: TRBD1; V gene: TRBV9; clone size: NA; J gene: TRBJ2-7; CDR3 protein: CASSASRDRAYEQYF; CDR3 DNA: TGTGCCAGCAGCGCGTCCCGGGACAGAGCCTACGAGCAGTACTTC
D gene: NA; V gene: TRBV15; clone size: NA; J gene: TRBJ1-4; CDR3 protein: CATSTPRTGLEEKLFF; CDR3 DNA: TGTGCCACCAGCACCCCACGAACAGGGCTGGAAGAAAAACTGTTTTTT
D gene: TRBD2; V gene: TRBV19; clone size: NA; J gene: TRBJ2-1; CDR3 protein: CASSSAGGYNEQFF; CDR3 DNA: TGTGCCAGTAGTTCAGCGGGAGGGTACAATGAGCAGTTCTTC
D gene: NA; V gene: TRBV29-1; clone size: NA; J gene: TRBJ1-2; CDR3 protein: CSVEVREGYTF; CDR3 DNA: TGCAGCGTTGAAGTTAGGGAGGGCTACACCTTC
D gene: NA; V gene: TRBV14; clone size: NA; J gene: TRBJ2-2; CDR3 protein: CASSQLNTGELFF; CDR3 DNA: TGTGCCAGCAGCCAACTTAACACCGGGGAGCTGTTTTTT
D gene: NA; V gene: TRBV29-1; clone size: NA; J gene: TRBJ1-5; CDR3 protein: CSVGGGSQPQHF; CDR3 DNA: TGCAGCGTTGGGGGGGGCAGTCAGCCCCAGCATTTT
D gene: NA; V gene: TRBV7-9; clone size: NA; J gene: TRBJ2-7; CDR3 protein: CASSLEGVRSYEQYF; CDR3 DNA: TGTGCCAGCAGCTTAGAGGGGGTCAGATCCTACGAGCAGTACTTC
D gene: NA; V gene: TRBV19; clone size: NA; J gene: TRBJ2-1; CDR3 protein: CASSISQSRSLDFNEQFF; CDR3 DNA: TGTGCCAGTAGTATATCCCAATCAAGATCCCTCGACTTCAATGAGCAGTTCTTC
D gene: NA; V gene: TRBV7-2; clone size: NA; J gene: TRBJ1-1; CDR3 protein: CASSLGGGNTEAFF; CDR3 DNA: TGTGCCAGCAGCTTAGGAGGCGGGAACACTGAAGCTTTCTTT